The 20 T cell receptor beta chains presented below share a single source sample, sequenced in a study of tumor and adjacent non-tumor tissue in lung cancer. No cell sorting was done before RNA was extracted from the tissue. TCRbeta libraries were built with three rounds of nested PCR, modified from ARM-PCR. TCRdb redid the calling of the multiplex PCR reads with MiXCR, one entry per CDR3 protein. The sample contains under 150,000 distinct CDR3 sequences, around 65% of which appear only once. The material sequenced was lung tumor tissue. The receptors shown here come from a man between 60 and 70 years old with small cell lung cancer.

This clonotype has only a few counts. The chain couples TRBV7-8 to TRBJ1-4; 10 bases are shared with TRBD1. The germline CDR1 and CDR2 sequences are SGHVS and FQNEAQ. The trim removed 5 bases at V and 5 bases at J, leaving 2 bases unmatched. The CDR3 has 14 amino acids. The CDR3 DNA follows: TGTGCCAGCAGCCAGGACAGGGGGAATGAAAAACTGTTTTTT. It encodes CASSQDRGNEKLFF.

This clonotype came up many times. The gene calls are TRBV29-1 and TRBJ2-3, with TRBD2 identical over 7 bases. This CDR3 is 13 amino acids long. Germline V lookup: CDR1 SQVTM, CDR2 ANQGSEA. The V and J ends lost 6 bases and 5 bases, in that order; junction bases with no gene match: 8. The CDR3 loop is CSVGTSEGDTQYF. The CDR3 region has the DNA TGCAGCGTCGGTACTAGCGAAGGAGATACGCAGTATTTT.

CDR3 bases: TGCGCCAGCAGCGGGTGCTCCTGGACTAGCGGAACCACCGGGGAGCTGTTTTTT. As protein: CASSGCSWTSGTTGELFF. V gene TRBV5-1 combines with J gene TRBJ2-2; 10 bases map to TRBD2. J was trimmed by 4 bases and V by 4 bases; bases with no gene match: 13. The germline gives CDR1 SGHRS, CDR2 YFSETQ. The CDR3 spans 18 residues.

As regards this clonotype: No conserved phenylalanine or tryptophan is present at the end of the CDR3, so a read error is the likely explanation. The DNA is left out, because the CDR3 cannot be placed on it with certainty; the CDR3 is given as TCRdb lists it. This chain connects TRBV6-5 to TRBJ2-7; the DNA was not used to check the table's D call, TRBD1. From germline, CDR1 is MNHEY and CDR2 SVGAGI. The CDR3 region is 11 residues in length, termini included. CDR3 region: CASSHGGEHYS.

This chain joins TRBV6-5 and TRBJ1-2; 8 nucleotides align to TRBD1. V lost 6 bases to trimming and J lost 8 bases; unmatched junction nucleotides: 14. The germline CDR1 and CDR2 sequences are MNHEY and SVGAGI. The CDR3 is made up of 15 amino acids. The CDR3 nucleotides read TGTGCCAGCAGCAGATCAGGGGGCGCTTGTTTCGGCTACACCTTC. Amino acid sequence: CASSRSGGACFGYTF.

The chain couples TRBV11-2 to TRBJ2-3; 8 nucleotides agree with TRBD1. TRBJ1-5 explains the end of the DNA better; the J call may be wrong. This CDR3 comprises 16 residues. Germline V CDR1 and CDR2: SGHAT, FQNNGV. The CDR3 is CASSLGQGGLTDTQHF. DNA of the CDR3: TGTGCCAGCAGTCTCGGACAGGGCGGCTTAACAGATACGCAGCATTTT.

This clonotype was counted at least ten times. J is TRBJ2-3 and V is TRBV20-1; D gene uncertain. Trimming stripped 3 bases from V and 2 bases from J, with 9 bases between. This CDR3 is built from 13 residues. CDR1 DFQATT and CDR2 SNEGSKA come from the germline V gene (reference sequence). In DNA, the CDR3 is TGCAGTGCTAGCAACCAGAACACAGATACGCAGTATTTT. Its translation is CSASNQNTDTQYF.

On this clonotype itself: A read error may explain this, as a much larger clone is one base away. The chain employs TRBV20-1 and TRBJ1-1; D might be TRBD1 (5 bases). V was pared by 0 bases and J by 5 bases, with 10 bases between. Germline V CDR1 and CDR2: DFQATT, SNEGSKA (reference sequence). The CDR3 sequence is 13 residues long. The CDR3 is CSAREDKETEAFF. The DNA for the CDR3 is TGCAGTGCTAGAGAGGACAAGGAGACTGAAGCTTTCTTT.

Turning to this clonotype: With a much larger clone just one base away, this may be a read error. CDR3 amino acids: CTSSGWRRGEQFF. The CDR3 nucleotides are TGTACCAGCAGCGGGTGGAGACGGGGTGAGCAGTTCTTC. The chain recombines TRBV6-2 or TRBV6-3 with TRBJ2-1; TRBD2 is a possible D gene (6 bases). The CDR3 is made up of 13 amino acids. The V gene's germline CDR1 is MNHEY and CDR2 SVGEGT.

As to this clonotype: One end of the junction is discordant with germline, which a read error may explain. The chain couples TRBV11-2 to TRBJ2-7, with D hard to call. The CDR3 has 15 residues. In germline, CDR1 is SGHAT, CDR2 FQNNGV. CDR3 protein: CASSQQIGSETERYF. DNA of the CDR3: TGTGCCAGCAGCCAACAAATCGGTTCCGAAACCGAGCGGTACTTC.

Points on this clonotype: A much larger clone lies one base from this, so it may be a read error. The chain couples TRBV20-1 to TRBJ2-1; weak D call: TRBD2 (5 bases). The ends were cut back, 8 bases at V and 5 bases at J, with 10 bases in the middle. The CDR3 consists of 11 residues. From germline, CDR1 is DFQATT and CDR2 SNEGSKA (reference sequence). CDR3 coding DNA: TGCAGTCGAAGCGGAAACAATGAGCAGTTCTTC. Translating gives CSRSGNNEQFF.

With regard to this clonotype: Possible read error: a much larger clone is one base away. The chain couples TRBV11-2 to TRBJ2-7, with 8 bases lining up with TRBD1. CDR1 is SGHAT and CDR2 is FQNNGV in the germline V gene. Trimming removed 4 bases from V and 5 bases from J; junction bases left unmatched: 10. The CDR3 loop spans 15 amino acids. CDR3 loop: CASSSGTGRTHEQYF. Here the CDR3 DNA reads TGTGCCAGCAGCTCGGGGACAGGCCGGACCCACGAGCAGTACTTC.

A note on this clonotype: Compared with germline, one end of the junction differs, possibly owing to a read error. J is TRBJ2-1 and V is TRBV4-2, with 16 bases identical to TRBD2. CDR1 LGHNA and CDR2 YNFKEQ come from the germline V gene. The CDR3 covers 20 residues. The CDR3 sequence is CVSSQDPGTSGRALHNEQFF. The CDR3 DNA reads TGCGTCAGCAGCCAAGACCCCGGGACTAGCGGGAGGGCCCTTCACAATGAGCAGTTCTTC.

This clonotype turned up a few times. The chain employs TRBV6-6 and TRBJ2-2; TRBD2 agrees at 8 bases. Looked up from germline, CDR1 is MNHNY and CDR2 is SVGAGI (reference sequence). Trimming cost V 8 bases and J 2 bases; bases outside gene matches: 7. This CDR3 spans 15 amino acids. This CDR3 reads CASSRGGLNTGELFF. The CDR3 coding sequence is TGTGCCAGCTCCCGGGGGGGGCTAAACACCGGGGAGCTGTTTTTT.

The sample holds a few counts of this clonotype. This chain links TRBV7-9 with TRBJ1-2; D call uncertain. The V gene's germline CDR1 is SEHNR and CDR2 FQNEAQ (reference sequence). CDR3 length: 12 residues. The V end was cut by 5 bases, the J end by 5 bases, with 9 bases between. The CDR3 protein is CASSSTRYGYTF. The CDR3 DNA follows: TGTGCCAGCAGCAGTACCCGATATGGCTACACCTTC.

The chain recombines TRBV10-1 with TRBJ2-1; D may be TRBD2 (5 bases). The CDR3 length is 17 residues. The V gene lost 3 bases and the J gene lost 0 bases, with 15 bases spanning the gap. From germline, CDR1 is WNHNN and CDR2 SYGVQD (reference sequence). CDR3 amino acids: CASSEGVASSSYNEQFF. The CDR3, as DNA: TGCGCCAGCAGTGAAGGAGTAGCGTCTAGCTCCTACAATGAGCAGTTCTTC.

Concerning this clonotype itself: This may be a read error: a much more frequent sequence differs by one nucleotide. This CDR3 is CASSRAGTNQPQHF. The CDR3 region has the DNA TGTGCCAGCAGTCGGGCGGGGACCAATCAGCCCCAGCATTTT. The chain recombines TRBV28 with TRBJ1-5; a possible D gene is TRBD1 (5 bases). The CDR3 has 14 residues. The V gene lost 5 bases and the J gene lost 3 bases, with 11 bases spanning the gap. Germline V gives CDR1 MDHEN, CDR2 SYDVKM.

As regards this clonotype: This may stem from a read error, because a much larger clone lies one nucleotide away. The chain combines TRBV6-5 with TRBJ1-5; D is unclear. Germline values: CDR1 MNHEY, CDR2 SVGAGI. CDR3 length: 13 amino acids. V gave up 4 bases and J gave up 7 bases, with 11 bases separating them. Here the CDR3 reads CASSSGMLQPQHF. DNA for the CDR3: TGTGCCAGCAGTTCCGGGATGTTACAGCCCCAGCATTTT.

The chain combines TRBV7-9 with TRBJ1-1; 8 bases are shared with TRBD1. The CDR3 is 16 residues long. Germline V gene data show CDR1 as SEHNR and CDR2 as FQNEAQ (reference sequence). V trimming: 5 bases; J trimming: 1 base; junction bases outside the gene matches: 9. CDR3 sequence: CASSRPGGAGNTEAFF. The CDR3 DNA is TGTGCCAGCAGCCGCCCAGGGGGCGCAGGGAACACTGAAGCTTTCTTT.

A word on this clonotype: A single base separates this from a much larger clone, so it may be a read error. CDR3 coding DNA: TGCAGTGTGGGTGTATGGAGCAATCAGCCCCAGCATTTT. Protein: CSVGVWSNQPQHF. This chain connects TRBV20-1 to TRBJ1-5; D is unresolved. Germline assignment: CDR1 DFQATT and CDR2 SNEGSKA (reference sequence). The ends were cut back, 7 bases at V and 1 base at J, with 11 bases in the middle. The CDR3 contains 13 residues.